These T cell receptor beta chains were read from a single sample in a study of graft-versus-host responses after intestinal transplantation. Their cognate antigens are unknown. Sequencing used immunoSEQ multiplex PCR; TCRdb keeps in-frame clones, though not all of them. The sample consists of tens of thousands of clones, almost 95% of them appearing once. Material: unstimulated CD4+ T cells sorted from spleen or lymph node cells, obtained before transplant. The receptors here all came from a human donor who was the organ donor for an intestinal transplant. Both conserved end residues are part of each CDR3. Each record gives: J gene, V gene, clone size, CDR3 protein. The size field is filled for only some rows; it gives once, few, many or a size class.

TRBJ2-7	TRBV19	NA	CASSRLGKVEQYF
TRBJ2-5	TRBV27	once	CASSPIRRQETQYF
NA	TRBV28	NA	CASSLGPNSVSYEQYF
TRBJ1-1	TRBV2	NA	CASSLTGMEEGEAFF
TRBJ1-6	TRBV10-2	NA	CASSSTGANSPLHF
TRBJ2-7	TRBV2	NA	CASTGFYEQYF
TRBJ2-2	TRBV4-2	NA	CASRAGGQDTGELFF
TRBJ2-2	TRBV11-3	NA	CASSLTGELFF
TRBJ2-2	TRBV7-3	NA	CASSLNRGTTNTGELFF
TRBJ1-6	TRBV4-3	NA	CASSQDRDRGSSYNSPLHF
TRBJ2-3	TRBV5-1	NA	CASSLVVSTDTQYF
TRBJ1-4	TRBV4-3	NA	CASSQQQGATNEKLFF
TRBJ2-1	TRBV6-5	NA	CASSYHRPGNWRVQFF
TRBJ1-3	TRBV5-1	NA	CASSLDSGNTIYF
TRBJ1-2	TRBV29-1	NA	CSVEDPKGRAGYTF
TRBJ2-5	TRBV4-1	NA	CASSQSGGSRETQYF
TRBJ2-1	TRBV2	NA	CASSEALFSYPFNEQFF
TRBJ1-1	TRBV29-1	NA	CSVILRDGKAFF
TRBJ2-5	TRBV5-1	NA	CASSSAYGLSQETQYF
TRBJ2-3	TRBV7-3	once	CASSRKALAGGRTDTQYF
TRBJ2-5	TRBV7-2	NA	CASSLVWLGTGGRETQYF
TRBJ2-6	TRBV2	NA	CASGRGSLVSGANVLTF
TRBJ1-6	TRBV5-4	NA	CASSLGLRGDSPLHF
TRBJ2-1	TRBV9	NA	CASSVEGSERNEQFF
TRBJ2-7	TRBV7-2	NA	CASSLALREQYF
TRBJ2-3	TRBV5-4	NA	CASSSQGARKTDTQYF
TRBJ1-2	TRBV29-1	NA	CSVDSQPLSYTF
TRBJ2-7	TRBV27	NA	CASSPTGFSYEQYF